The 31 T cell receptor beta chains below come from one sample, sequenced in a study of shared clonotypes between healthy human individuals. Sequenced by immunoSEQ multiplex PCR; TCRdb stores in-frame clones only, minus some. The table has approximately 2,000,000 clones, 93% seen once. Cells designated naive CD8 were CD45RO-negative and were positively selected for CCR7, with terminally differentiated effector memory CD45RA+ cells excluded. Source material: naive CD8+ T cells from PBMCs. Receptors originate from a man between 18 and 35 years old in good health. Some clones in this sample may be carry-over from other donors' samples.

CDR3 sequence (DNA): TGTGCCAGCAGCCAAGGACCTCGGAACCCCTATGGCTACACCTTC. Its protein product is CASSQGPRNPYGYTF. The J gene is TRBJ1-2, the V gene TRBV14; no clear D gene. Trimming stripped 1 base from V and 4 bases from J, with 13 bases between. The CDR3 consists of 15 residues. CDR1 and CDR2 from the germline V gene are SGHDN and FVKESK.

The V and J genes are TRBV6-1 and TRBJ2-3; D is tentatively TRBD1 or TRBD2 (6 bases each). The CDR3 spans 15 residues. Deletions cut 3 bases from V and 4 bases from J, with 14 bases between. Looked up from germline, CDR1 is MNHNS and CDR2 is SASEGT. The CDR3 region is CASSDLRGAADTQYF. The CDR3 nucleotides read TGTGCCAGCAGTGATCTGAGGGGGGCGGCAGATACGCAGTATTTT.

This clone was seen a few times. The genes are TRBV7-9 and TRBJ1-2; TRBD1 matches at 11 bases. CDR1 SEHNR and CDR2 FQNEAQ come from the germline V gene (reference sequence). J was trimmed by 4 bases and V by 6 bases; bases with no gene match: 7. This CDR3 has 15 residues. Here the CDR3 DNA reads TGTGCCAGCAGACTTGGGACAGGGGGAGCCTATGGCTACACCTTC. As protein: CASRLGTGGAYGYTF.

CDR3 amino acids: CASSPVDTGELFF. In nucleotides, the CDR3 is TGTGCCAGCAGCCCAGTCGACACCGGGGAGCTGTTTTTT. The J gene is TRBJ2-2, the V gene TRBV7-2; D gene ambiguous. This CDR3 contains 13 residues. Between the trimmed V and J ends, which lost 5 bases and 3 bases, there was a span of 7 bases. CDR1 is SGHTA and CDR2 is FQGNSA in the germline V gene.

The V and J genes are TRBV28 and TRBJ1-4; no definite D call. This CDR3 is 12 amino acids long. CDR1 is MDHEN and CDR2 is SYDVKM in the germline V gene. Deletions cut 8 bases from V and 11 bases from J, with 15 bases between. The DNA of the CDR3 is TGTGCCAGCGCGGACGGGGTAGAGAAACTGTTTTTT. Translating gives CASADGVEKLFF.

The chain carries TRBV5-4 and TRBJ2-7, with D perhaps matching TRBD1 (7 bases). CDR3 length: 16 amino acids. V lost 4 bases, J lost 0 bases, and 17 bases lay in between. Germline-derived CDR1 and CDR2 are SGHNT and YYREEE (reference sequence). CDR3: CASSPSGGLGSYEQYF. In nucleotides, the CDR3 is TGTGCCAGCAGCCCGTCAGGGGGACTTGGCTCCTACGAGCAGTACTTC.

V gene TRBV19 combines with J gene TRBJ2-4; 7 nucleotides align to TRBD1. The CDR3 is 15 amino acids. The trim removed 8 bases at V and 2 bases at J, leaving 9 bases unmatched. Germline CDR1 LNHDA, CDR2 SQIVND (reference sequence). The CDR3, as DNA: TGTGCCAGTCGATATCGACAGGGCCCCAAAAACATTCAGTACTTC. Amino acid sequence: CASRYRQGPKNIQYF.

The chain carries TRBV27 and TRBJ2-7; D gene uncertain. The CDR3 runs 12 residues. CDR1 and CDR2 from the germline V gene are MNHEY and SMNVEV (reference sequence). V dropped 3 bases and J dropped 5 bases, with 8 bases sitting between them. The CDR3 reads CASSFPGNEQYF. The CDR3 DNA reads TGTGCCAGCAGTTTCCCAGGTAACGAGCAGTACTTC.

J is TRBJ2-7 and V is TRBV7-3, with TRBD1 as a possible D gene (5 bases). Trimming took off 5 bases at V and 4 bases at J, with 12 bases between the two ends. The CDR3 is 13 amino acids. The germline V gene encodes CDR1 SGHTA and CDR2 FQGTGA. DNA for the CDR3: TGTGCCAGCAGCCCAGGGCGAATGTACGAGCAGTACTTC. This codes for CASSPGRMYEQYF.

The rearrangement joins TRBV7-9 to TRBJ1-4; 7 nucleotides match TRBD1. V shed 1 base, J shed 8 bases, and the junction held 4 bases outside the gene matches. Germline CDR1 SEHNR, CDR2 FQNEAQ (reference sequence). The CDR3 covers 14 residues. CDR3 loop: CASSLGQGREKLFF. As DNA, the CDR3 is TGTGCCAGCAGCTTAGGACAGGGACGGGAAAAACTGTTTTTT.

The chain joins TRBV7-2 to TRBJ2-5; a possible D gene is TRBD1 (6 bases). The CDR3 extends over 15 amino acids. The germline gives CDR1 SGHTA, CDR2 FQGNSA. Trimming removed 6 bases from V and 2 bases from J, with 16 bases in between. The CDR3 DNA is TGTGCCAGCAGGTCCCGGACAGTTCCTCAAGAGACCCAGTACTTC. Protein: CASRSRTVPQETQYF.

This clone has only one observation. This rearrangement joins TRBV6-5 to TRBJ2-7; 11 nucleotides match TRBD2. Germline trimming cut 6 bases from V and 3 bases from J; bases unmatched to any gene: 7. CDR3 length: 15 amino acids. CDR1 is MNHEY and CDR2 is SVGAGI in the germline V gene. The CDR3 protein is CASRVGTSGRYEQYF. CDR3 sequence (DNA): TGTGCCAGCAGGGTAGGGACTAGCGGACGCTACGAGCAGTACTTC.

The rearrangement links TRBV30 to TRBJ2-3; D not certain. Trimming cost V 4 bases and J 5 bases, with 13 bases left between them. The V gene's germline CDR1 is GTSNPN and CDR2 SVGIG (reference sequence). The CDR3 covers 13 residues. The DNA of the CDR3 is TGTGCCTGGAATCTTCTCCTCCAAGATACGCAGTATTTT. Translation gives CAWNLLLQDTQYF.

The chain joins TRBV5-6 to TRBJ1-1; the D is unclear. Per the germline V gene, CDR1 is SGHDT and CDR2 is YYEEEE. V lost 4 bases and J 4 bases, leaving 14 bases between the germline ends. The CDR3 sequence is 14 residues long. The CDR3 is CASSRTGGITEAFF. In DNA, the CDR3 is TGTGCCAGCAGCCGCACCGGTGGGATCACTGAAGCTTTCTTT.

The chain employs TRBV7-2 and TRBJ1-1; 9 bases fit TRBD1. With 5 bases clipped from V and 6 bases from J, the junction kept 4 bases outside the gene matches. The CDR3 extends over 13 amino acids. Germline CDR1 and CDR2: SGHTA and FQGNSA. The CDR3 here is CASSARTGAEAFF. The DNA for the CDR3 is TGTGCCAGCAGCGCCCGGACAGGGGCTGAAGCTTTCTTT.

The chain combines TRBV5-6 with TRBJ2-7; TRBD2 aligns across 8 bases. Unmatched junction bases numbered 5, after V lost 0 bases and J lost 3 bases. Germline lookup yields CDR1 SGHDT and CDR2 YYEEEE. The CDR3 is 15 amino acids. DNA of the CDR3: TGTGCCAGCAGCTTGGGACGGGAGGGCCGCTACGAGCAGTACTTC. It encodes CASSLGREGRYEQYF.

The rearrangement uses TRBV27 and TRBJ2-1; TRBD1 is a possible D gene (6 bases). V gave up 5 bases and J gave up 4 bases, with 21 bases separating them. The CDR3 is 17 residues long. The germline CDR1 and CDR2 sequences are MNHEY and SMNVEV (reference sequence). CDR3 DNA: TGTGCCAGCAGTCTATTAACAGGGACCCTACTATACAATGAGCAGTTCTTC. Translated, it gives CASSLLTGTLLYNEQFF.

The rearrangement uses TRBV27 and TRBJ2-3; D is uncertain. Germline V gene data show CDR1 as MNHEY and CDR2 as SMNVEV (reference sequence). V lost 2 bases and J 3 bases, leaving 6 bases between the germline ends. The CDR3 is 13 residues long. The DNA for the CDR3 is TGTGCCAGCAGTTTAAGGCTAACAGATACGCAGTATTTT. Its translation is CASSLRLTDTQYF.

This rearrangement joins TRBV19 to TRBJ2-1; tentatively, D is TRBD2 (5 bases). V lost 3 bases and J lost 8, with 20 bases in between. This CDR3 contains 16 residues. The germline V gene has CDR1 LNHDA and CDR2 SQIVND (reference sequence). CDR3 nucleotide sequence: TGTGCCAGTAGTATCCACCGGCTCGCTGACGGGGATGAGCAGTTCTTC. Amino acids: CASSIHRLADGDEQFF.

The chain joins TRBV7-8 to TRBJ1-1; TRBD1 aligns across 9 bases. The CDR3 has 15 residues. V lost 5 bases, J lost 4 bases, and 8 bases stayed unmatched. In germline, CDR1 is SGHVS, CDR2 FQNEAQ. The CDR3 reads CASSPTGTGSTEAFF. The CDR3 bases are TGTGCCAGCAGCCCGACCGGGACAGGGAGCACTGAAGCTTTCTTT.

The table lists this clone with a count of one. The CDR3 bases are TGTGCCAGTAGTATGTTTCCCTATGATACGCAGTATTTT. Translating gives CASSMFPYDTQYF. This rearrangement joins TRBV19 to TRBJ2-3; no clear D gene. CDR3 length: 13 residues. Trimming took 3 bases from V and 6 from J, leaving 10 bases between them. Germline CDR1 LNHDA, CDR2 SQIVND (reference sequence).

This chain uses TRBV7-9 with TRBJ1-2; possible D gene TRBD1, 5 bases. CDR1 SEHNR and CDR2 FQNEAQ come from the germline V gene (reference sequence). This CDR3 has 16 amino acids. V gave up 4 bases and J gave up 4 bases, with 19 bases separating them. The CDR3 DNA sequence: TGTGCCAGCAGCTCGGGACTCCTAATCGCCCCCTATGGCTACACCTTC. Protein sequence: CASSSGLLIAPYGYTF.

The genes are TRBV4-3 and TRBJ1-2; 7 bases are a match to TRBD1. V lost 4 bases and J lost 4; bases outside the gene matches: 12. The CDR3 loop spans 16 amino acids. Germline assignment: CDR1 LGHNA and CDR2 YSLEER. CDR3 nucleotide sequence: TGCGCCAGCAGCCCACGGACAGGATCAAGTTCCTATGGCTACACCTTC. It codes for CASSPRTGSSSYGYTF.

The V and J genes are TRBV2 and TRBJ1-2; D unresolved. The V end lost 5 bases, the J end lost 7 bases, and 14 bases lay between the germline ends. The CDR3 consists of 13 residues. Germline V CDR1 and CDR2: SNHLY, FYNNEI. The CDR3 region has the DNA TGTGCCAGCAGTTCCCGCGCCTCGGGTGGCTACACCTTC. Translation gives CASSSRASGGYTF.

On this clone itself: This sample includes further DNA sequences coding for the same CDR3. The J gene is TRBJ2-7, the V gene TRBV20-1, with D uncertain. Germline V gene data show CDR1 as DFQATT and CDR2 as SNEGSKA (reference sequence). V gave up 6 bases and J gave up 3 bases, with 6 bases separating them. CDR3 length: 10 amino acids. The CDR3 loop reads CSARSYEQYF. Here the CDR3 DNA reads TGCAGTGCCCGCAGCTACGAGCAGTACTTC.

The chain uses TRBV13 and TRBJ1-2, with 10 positions matching TRBD1. The V segment lost 4 bases and the J segment 0 bases; nucleotides outside the gene matches: 11. The length of the CDR3 is 18 residues. Germline loops: CDR1 PRHDT, CDR2 FYEKMQ (reference sequence). The CDR3 protein is CASSSERDRGLANYGYTF. The DNA of the CDR3 is TGTGCCAGCAGCTCTGAAAGGGACAGGGGCCTAGCTAACTATGGCTACACCTTC. Filled out from reference TRBV13 and TRBJ1-2, the complete variable domain reads AAGVIQSPRHLIKEKRETATLKCYPIPRHDTVYWYQQGPGQDPQFLISFYEKMQSDKGSIPDRFSAQQFSDYHSELNMSSLELGDSALYFCASSSERDRGLANYGYTFGSGTRLTVV.

A single count supports this clone. The J gene is TRBJ2-7, the V gene TRBV2, with 9 bases that match TRBD2. Germline-derived CDR1 and CDR2 are SNHLY and FYNNEI. V lost 7 bases to trimming and J lost 7 bases; unmatched junction nucleotides: 14. CDR3 size: 15 residues. The DNA of the CDR3 is TGTGCCAGCACTCTCCATTGGCTAGCGGGACGGGAGCAGTACTTC. Protein sequence: CASTLHWLAGREQYF.

About this clone: Other DNA variants within this sample encode the same CDR3. The chain recombines TRBV9 with TRBJ2-2; 7 bases map to TRBD2. This CDR3 comprises 14 residues. Germline CDR1 is SGDLS and CDR2 is YYNGEE. J gave up 6 bases and V 0 bases, and 2 bases lay outside the gene matches. The CDR3 is CASSVAGGAGELFF. CDR3 nucleotides: TGTGCCAGCAGCGTAGCTGGGGGGGCCGGGGAGCTGTTTTTT.

V usage is TRBV19 and J usage is TRBJ1-1, with a weak D call TRBD1 (6 bases). The V gene's germline CDR1 is LNHDA and CDR2 SQIVND (reference sequence). The CDR3 loop spans 13 amino acids. Trimming stripped 4 bases from V and 7 bases from J, with 13 bases between. The CDR3 sequence is CASSTRGKIEAFF. For the CDR3, the DNA is TGTGCCAGTAGTACCAGGGGAAAAATTGAAGCTTTCTTT.

The rearrangement joins TRBV6-1 to TRBJ1-5; D is ambiguous. This CDR3 region has 15 residues. V was pared by 2 bases and J by 3 bases, with 11 bases between. The germline V gene has CDR1 MNHNS and CDR2 SASEGT. CDR3 sequence: CASSEYGPLNQPQHF. CDR3 DNA sequence: TGTGCCAGCAGTGAATATGGGCCCCTCAATCAGCCCCAGCATTTT.

The rearrangement uses TRBV7-2 and TRBJ2-1; 11 nucleotides align to TRBD2. V trimming: 5 bases; J trimming: 15 bases; junction bases outside the gene matches: 9. The CDR3 covers 13 residues. Per germline, CDR1 SGHTA and CDR2 FQGNSA. The CDR3 DNA reads as TGTGCCAGCAGCCTCATTAGCGGGAGGGCCCGGTTCTTC. Translating it yields CASSLISGRARFF.